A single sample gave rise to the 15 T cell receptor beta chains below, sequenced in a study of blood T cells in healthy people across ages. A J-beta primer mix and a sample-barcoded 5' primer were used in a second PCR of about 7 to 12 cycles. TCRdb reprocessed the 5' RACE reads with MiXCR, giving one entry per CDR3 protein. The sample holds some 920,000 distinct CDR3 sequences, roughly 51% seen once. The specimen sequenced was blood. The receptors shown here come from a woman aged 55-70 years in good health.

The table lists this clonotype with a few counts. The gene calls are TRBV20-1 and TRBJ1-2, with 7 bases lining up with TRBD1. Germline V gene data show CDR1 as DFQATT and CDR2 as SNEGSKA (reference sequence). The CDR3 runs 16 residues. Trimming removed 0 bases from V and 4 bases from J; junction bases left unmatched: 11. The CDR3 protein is CSARDPGLPGGYGYTF. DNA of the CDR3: TGCAGTGCTAGAGATCCTGGATTGCCAGGGGGCTATGGCTACACCTTC.

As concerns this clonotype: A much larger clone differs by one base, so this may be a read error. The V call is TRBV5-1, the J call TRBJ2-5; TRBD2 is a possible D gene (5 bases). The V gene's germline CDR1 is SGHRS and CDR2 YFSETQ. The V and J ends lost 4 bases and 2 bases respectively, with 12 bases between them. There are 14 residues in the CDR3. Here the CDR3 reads CASSVAGDQETQYF. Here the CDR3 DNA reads TGCGCCAGCAGCGTGGCCGGGGATCAAGAGACCCAGTACTTC.

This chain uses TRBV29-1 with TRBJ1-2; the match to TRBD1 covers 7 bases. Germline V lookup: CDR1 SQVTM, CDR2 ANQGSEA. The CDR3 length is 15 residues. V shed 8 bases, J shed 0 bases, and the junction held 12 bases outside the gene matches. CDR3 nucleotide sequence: TGCAGCACGTCGGACAGGTCCGAAGCTAACTATGGCTACACCTTC. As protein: CSTSDRSEANYGYTF.

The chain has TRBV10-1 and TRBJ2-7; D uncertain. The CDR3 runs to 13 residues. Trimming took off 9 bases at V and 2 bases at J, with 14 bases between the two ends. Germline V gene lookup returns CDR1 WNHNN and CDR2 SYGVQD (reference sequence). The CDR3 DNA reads TGCGCCAGGCTAAGAGAGGATCCCTACGAGCAGTACTTC. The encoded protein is CARLREDPYEQYF.

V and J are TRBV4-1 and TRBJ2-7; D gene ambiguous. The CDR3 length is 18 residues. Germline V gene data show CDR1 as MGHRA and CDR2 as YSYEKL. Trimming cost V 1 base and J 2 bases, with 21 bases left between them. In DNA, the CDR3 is TGCGCCAGCAGCCAAGGTAGTTTAGGAACCCATAAGCCCTACGAGCAGTACTTC. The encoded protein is CASSQGSLGTHKPYEQYF.

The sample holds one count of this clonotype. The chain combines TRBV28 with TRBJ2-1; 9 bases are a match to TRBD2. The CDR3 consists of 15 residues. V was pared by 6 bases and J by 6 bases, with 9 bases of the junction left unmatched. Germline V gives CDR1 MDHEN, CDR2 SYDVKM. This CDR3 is CASRPRGRGGNEQFF. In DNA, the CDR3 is TGTGCCAGCAGACCCCGCGGGAGGGGGGGCAATGAGCAGTTCTTC. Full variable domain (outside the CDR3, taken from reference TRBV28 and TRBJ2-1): DVKVTQSSRYLVKRTGEKVFLECVQDMDHENMFWYRQDPGLGLRLIYFSYDVKMKEKGDIPEGYSVSREKKERFSLILESASTNQTSMYLCASRPRGRGGNEQFFGPGTRLTVL.

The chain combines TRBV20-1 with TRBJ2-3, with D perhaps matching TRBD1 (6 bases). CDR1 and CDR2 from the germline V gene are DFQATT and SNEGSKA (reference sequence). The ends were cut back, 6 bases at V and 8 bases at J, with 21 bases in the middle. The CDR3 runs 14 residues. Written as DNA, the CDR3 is TGCAGTGCGCCCGGGGACAACCCCCCAGGTACGCAGTATTTT. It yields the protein CSAPGDNPPGTQYF.

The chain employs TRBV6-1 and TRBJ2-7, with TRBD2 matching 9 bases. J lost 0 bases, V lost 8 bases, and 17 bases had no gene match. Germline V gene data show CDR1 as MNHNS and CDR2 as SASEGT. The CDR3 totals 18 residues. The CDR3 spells CASPSGLAGDPHSYEQYF. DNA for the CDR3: TGTGCCAGCCCCAGCGGGTTAGCGGGAGACCCTCACTCCTACGAGCAGTACTTC.

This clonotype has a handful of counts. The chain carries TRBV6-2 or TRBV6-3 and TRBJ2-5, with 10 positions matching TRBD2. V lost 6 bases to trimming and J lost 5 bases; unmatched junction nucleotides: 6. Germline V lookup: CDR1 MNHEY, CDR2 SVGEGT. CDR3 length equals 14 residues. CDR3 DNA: TGTGCCAGCAGCCTAGCGGGAGTGCTTGAGACCCAGTACTTC. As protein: CASSLAGVLETQYF.

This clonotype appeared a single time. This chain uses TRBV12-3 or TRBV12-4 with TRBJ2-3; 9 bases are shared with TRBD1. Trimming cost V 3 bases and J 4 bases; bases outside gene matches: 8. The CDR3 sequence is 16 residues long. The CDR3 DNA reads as TGTGCCAGCAGTTTTGATTTGGGACAGGGTGCAGATACGCAGTATTTT. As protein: CASSFDLGQGADTQYF.

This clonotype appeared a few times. CDR3 DNA sequence: TGCAGTGCTAGTGGGCCCCGCACGGATTATGGCTACACCTTC. It translates to CSASGPRTDYGYTF. This rearrangement joins TRBV20-1 to TRBJ1-2; D remains unclear. The CDR3 extends over 14 amino acids. The V gene lost 3 bases and the J gene lost 5 bases, with 16 bases spanning the gap. From germline, CDR1 is DFQATT and CDR2 SNEGSKA (reference sequence).

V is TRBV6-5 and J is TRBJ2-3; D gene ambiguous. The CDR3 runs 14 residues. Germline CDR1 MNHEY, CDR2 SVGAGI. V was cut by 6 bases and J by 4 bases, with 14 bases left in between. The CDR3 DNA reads TGTGCCAGCAGCCGCCTGACGCGATCAGATACGCAGTATTTT. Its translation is CASSRLTRSDTQYF.

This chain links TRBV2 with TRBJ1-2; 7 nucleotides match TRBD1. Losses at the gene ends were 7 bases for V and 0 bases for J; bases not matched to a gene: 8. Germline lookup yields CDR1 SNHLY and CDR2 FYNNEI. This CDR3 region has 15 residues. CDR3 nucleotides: TGTGCCAGCATCCCAGGGGGGTACTCTAACTATGGCTACACCTTC. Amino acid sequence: CASIPGGYSNYGYTF.

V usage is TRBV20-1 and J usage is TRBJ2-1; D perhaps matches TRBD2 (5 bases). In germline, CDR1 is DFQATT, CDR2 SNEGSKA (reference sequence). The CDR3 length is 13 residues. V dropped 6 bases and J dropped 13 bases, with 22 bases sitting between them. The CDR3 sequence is CSAMGALGETQFF. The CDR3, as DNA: TGCAGTGCCATGGGAGCGCTAGGAGAGACCCAGTTCTTC.

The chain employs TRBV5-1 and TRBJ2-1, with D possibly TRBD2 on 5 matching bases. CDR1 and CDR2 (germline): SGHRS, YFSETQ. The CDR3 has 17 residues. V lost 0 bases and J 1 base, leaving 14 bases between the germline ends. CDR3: CASSLGGLAVSYNEQFF. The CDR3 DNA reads TGCGCCAGCAGCTTGGGAGGGCTCGCGGTTTCCTACAATGAGCAGTTCTTC.